This is a list of T cell receptor beta chains from one sample in a study of T cells in localized non-small cell lung cancer. Here immunoSEQ multiplex PCR was the method, and the copy in TCRdb shows in-frame clones only, minus some. Of some 50,000 clones listed, about 88% are singletons. The material was PBMCs, obtained before any cancer treatment. The origin of the receptors is a female donor with stage II lung adenocarcinoma. Both conserved end residues are part of each CDR3. A D gene is named only where the DNA matches it firmly. The listing skips clone size in some rows; elsewhere it reads once, few, many or a size class.

j_call | d_call | clone_size | v_call | cdr3_nt | cdr3_aa
TRBJ2-1 | . | once | TRBV29-1 | TGCAGCGTTTCGGCCCCGGAAGGGGCGTTCAGTTACAATGAGCAGTTCTTC | CSVSAPEGAFSYNEQFF
TRBJ1-1 | . | . | TRBV5-1 | TGCGCCAGCGACCTAGGCGGCACTGAAGCTTTCTTT | CASDLGGTEAFF
TRBJ2-5 | . | . | TRBV27 | TGTGCCAGCAGCTTACTCGGGTACCAAGAGACCCAGTACTTC | CASSLLGYQETQYF
TRBJ1-1 | . | . | TRBV5-1 | TGCGCCAGCAGCCAGGACAGCCAGAACACTGAAGCTTTCTTT | CASSQDSQNTEAFF
TRBJ1-1 | . | . | TRBV7-2 | TGTGCCAGCAGCTTAGGTGTTCAGGTGAACACTGAAGCTTTCTTT | CASSLGVQVNTEAFF
TRBJ1-3 | . | . | TRBV4-1 | TGCGCCAGCAGCCAAGGTGACAGGCGGTCTGGAAACACCATATATTTT | CASSQGDRRSGNTIYF
TRBJ2-3 | . | . | TRBV20-1 | TGCAGTGCTCTGGGAACAGATACGCAGTATTTT | CSALGTDTQYF
TRBJ1-2 | . | . | TRBV7-9 | TGTGCCAGCAGCTTAAACACAGCTAACTATGGCTACACCTTC | CASSLNTANYGYTF
TRBJ1-1 | . | once | TRBV6-4 | TGTGCCAGCAGTGCGCAGGGGAACACTGAAGCTTTCTTT | CASSAQGNTEAFF
TRBJ2-2 | TRBD1 | once | TRBV5-1 | TGCGCCAGCGACCAAGGGACAGAGGCGAACACCGGGGAGCTGTTTTTT | CASDQGTEANTGELFF
TRBJ2-3 | . | few | TRBV20-1 | TGCAGTGCAGCGGACCCCGATACGCAGTATTTT | CSAADPDTQYF
TRBJ2-5 | TRBD1 | . | TRBV5-1 | TGCGCCAGCAGCTTGGAGGGACAGGGAGGCCAAGAGACCCAGTACTTC | CASSLEGQGGQETQYF
TRBJ1-1 | TRBD1 | . | TRBV2 | TGTGCCAGCAGCCCCGACAGGGTACCTGAAGCTTTCTTT | CASSPDRVPEAFF
TRBJ1-1 | TRBD1 | . | TRBV27 | TGTGCCAGCAGTCCGGTACCGCGACAGGGCATTCCGAACACTGAAGCTTTCTTT | CASSPVPRQGIPNTEAFF
TRBJ2-2 | TRBD1 | . | TRBV19 | TGTGCCAGTAGGCCCGGGACAGTCGCCGGGGAGCTGTTTTTT | CASRPGTVAGELFF
TRBJ2-3 | . | . | TRBV4-1 | TGCGCCAGCAGCCGACGGACAGGCTCGCGGGGAGATACGCAGTATTTT | CASSRRTGSRGDTQYF
TRBJ2-1 | . | . | TRBV5-4 | TGTGCCAGCAGCGCGGACAGCTACAATGAGCAGTTCTTC | CASSADSYNEQFF
TRBJ2-1 | TRBD2 | . | TRBV12-5 | TGTGCTAGTGGTTTGCCACTACTAGCGGGGGACCTGAGCTCCTACAATGAGCAGTTCTTC | CASGLPLLAGDLSSYNEQFF
TRBJ2-3 | TRBD2 | . | TRBV9 | TGTGCCAGCAGCGTAGCTCCGCTGGGGGGGGTCACAGATACGCAGTATTTT | CASSVAPLGGVTDTQYF
TRBJ2-2 | TRBD1 | . | TRBV19 | TGTGCCAGTAGGGACAGGGGGCGAACCGGGGAGCTGTTTTTT | CASRDRGRTGELFF
TRBJ2-5 | TRBD2 | . | TRBV5-4 | TGTGCCAGCAGCTTGGAGCGGGGGCGGGGTTTAACCCAGTACTTC | CASSLERGRGLTQYF
TRBJ2-5 | TRBD1 | . | TRBV5-1 | TGCGCCAGCAGTGAGACAGGGACGTCGAAAGAGACCCAGTACTTC | CASSETGTSKETQYF
TRBJ2-5 | . | . | TRBV5-1 | TGCGCCAGCAGCTCAGAGGCTTCGATCCAAGAGACCCAGTACTTC | CASSSEASIQETQYF
TRBJ2-5 | . | . | TRBV7-2 | TGTGCCAGCAGCTTAGCGGGGGGGCGGGAGACCCAGTACTTC | CASSLAGGRETQYF
TRBJ1-6 | . | . | TRBV14 | TGTGCCAGCAGCTCCATCTCGAGCTCCTATAATTCACCCCTCCACTTT | CASSSISSSYNSPLHF
TRBJ1-5 | TRBD1 | . | TRBV6-1 | TGTGCCAGCAGTGAAAGCCCGGGACAGGGTGTCGTAAGTCAGCCCCAGCATTTT | CASSESPGQGVVSQPQHF
TRBJ1-2 | . | . | TRBV15 | TGTGCCACCAGCAGACCGGACGGTCTGGGCTACACCTTC | CATSRPDGLGYTF